The 8 T cell receptor beta chains given below trace back to one sample, sequenced in a study of T-cell reconstitution after alpha-beta-depleted transplantation in children (TCRdb year 2016). In the paper's terms, the treatment or condition label means: allogeneic hematopoietic cell transplantation with graft depleted of TCRalphabeta T cells and CD19 B cells. Libraries were constructed by PCR. Instrument on record: Illumina HiSeq 2500. TCR libraries were prepared with molecular barcoding, using unique molecular identifiers to normalize TCRbeta repertoire quantification. The public sequencing data were trimmed at Q25 with fastp and processed into clonotypes with MiXCR by TCRdb, which kept only in-frame beta chains. All rows with the same CDR3 protein become a single entry with the most common DNA and genes. For this sample the table gives about 200,000 distinct CDR3 sequences, of which under 8.5% were detected only once. More than 5.5% of the sample is in the top ten clones.

Material: PBMCs, obtained before TCRalphabeta/CD19-depleted stem cell transplant. The receptors here all came from a boy under 10 years old with acute lymphoblastic leukemia, due to receive a stem cell transplant.

This clonotype has at least ten counts. The chain uses TRBV12-3 or TRBV12-4 and TRBJ2-7; D is uncertain. This CDR3 has 12 amino acids. V was clipped by 2 bases and J by 7 bases, with 9 bases between them. The CDR3 reads CASSLWAQEQYF. In DNA, the CDR3 is TGTGCCAGCAGTTTATGGGCCCAGGAGCAGTACTTC.

This clonotype was recorded many times. This sequence joins TRBV7-2 and TRBJ2-1; a possible D gene is TRBD1 (5 bases). The CDR3 extends over 15 amino acids. Trimming pared 2 bases from V and 5 bases from J, leaving 13 bases between. The germline V gene encodes CDR1 SGHTA and CDR2 FQGNSA. This chain's CDR3 is CASSLFEQVNNEQFF. The CDR3 DNA sequence: TGTGCCAGCAGCTTATTTGAACAGGTGAACAATGAGCAGTTCTTC.

In this sample, this clonotype turned up many times. The rearrangement links TRBV29-1 to TRBJ2-1; tentatively, D is TRBD2 (5 bases). The V end lost 5 bases, the J end lost 0 bases, and 11 bases lay between the germline ends. Germline values: CDR1 SQVTM, CDR2 ANQGSEA. CDR3 length: 14 amino acids. CDR3 bases: TGCAGCGTTCCCGGGGTTCTCTCCTACAATGAGCAGTTCTTC. The encoded protein is CSVPGVLSYNEQFF.

The chain carries TRBV4-1 and TRBJ1-3; D unclear. V was shortened by 3 bases and J by 8 bases, with 14 bases between the two germline ends. The germline V gene has CDR1 MGHRA and CDR2 YSYEKL. The CDR3 loop spans 14 amino acids. The CDR3 is CASSQGREVDTIYF. CDR3 sequence (DNA): TGCGCCAGCAGCCAGGGCCGGGAGGTGGACACCATATATTTT.

The chain couples TRBV18 to TRBJ2-7; D unresolved. Germline-derived CDR1 and CDR2 are KGHSH and LQKENI. The length of the CDR3 is 13 residues. Between the trimmed V and J ends, which lost 1 base and 2 bases, there was a span of 6 bases. The CDR3 DNA reads as TGTGCCAGCTCACCACGGCAGGCCTACGAGCAGTACTTC. Encoded protein: CASSPRQAYEQYF.

This clonotype appeared many times. The chain combines TRBV29-1 with TRBJ1-1; weak D call: TRBD1 (6 bases). The length of the CDR3 is 12 residues. Trimming left V 4 bases short and J 5 bases short, with 11 bases between. The germline V gene has CDR1 SQVTM and CDR2 ANQGSEA. In DNA, the CDR3 is TGCAGCGTTGCCGACAGGAATACTGAAGCTTTCTTT. It specifies CSVADRNTEAFF.

The chain recombines TRBV7-2 with TRBJ1-5; TRBD1 might be the D (6 bases). The V end lost 1 base, the J end lost 0 bases, and 10 bases lay between the germline ends. The germline CDR1 and CDR2 sequences are SGHTA and FQGNSA. The CDR3 loop spans 16 amino acids. Here the CDR3 reads CASSLETGYSNQPQHF. The CDR3 DNA follows: TGTGCCAGCAGCTTAGAAACAGGGTATAGCAATCAGCCCCAGCATTTT.

This clonotype was seen at least ten times. The J gene is TRBJ2-2, the V gene TRBV5-6, with D possibly being TRBD1 (5 bases). Trimming removed 3 bases from V and 4 bases from J, with 7 bases in between. There are 13 residues in the CDR3. Germline assignment: CDR1 SGHDT and CDR2 YYEEEE. The CDR3 DNA is TGTGCCAGCAGCTCAGGGTCCACCGGGGAGCTGTTTTTT. Its protein product is CASSSGSTGELFF.